Following are 21 T cell receptor beta chains from one sample sequenced in a study of blood T cell repertoires in COVID-19. TCRdb's table, derived via immunoSEQ multiplex PCR, lists solely in-frame clones and lacks some. The table lists roughly 69,000 clones, about four fifths of them singletons. Sequenced sample: peripheral blood. The source of these receptors is a human donor in a cohort sampled during active COVID-19.

This clone was recorded at least ten times. V is TRBV6-4 and J is TRBJ2-1; 10 bases are shared with TRBD2. This CDR3 spans 15 amino acids. The germline V gene encodes CDR1 MRHNA and CDR2 SNTAGT. The V segment lost 6 bases and the J segment 4 bases; nucleotides outside the gene matches: 6. The CDR3 sequence: CASRASAGGYNEQFF. CDR3 DNA sequence: TGTGCCAGCAGAGCTTCAGCGGGGGGGTACAATGAGCAGTTCTTC.

The CDR3 region has the DNA TGTGCCAGCCGGGGTAGCGGGGGGCGAGAGACCCAGTACTTC. Translating gives CASRGSGGRETQYF. The gene calls are TRBV19 and TRBJ2-5; 10 bases fit TRBD2. V lost 9 bases and J lost 4; bases outside the gene matches: 8. This CDR3 region has 14 residues. The germline gives CDR1 LNHDA, CDR2 SQIVND (reference sequence).

This clone counts as medium-sized. The J gene is TRBJ2-7, the V gene TRBV6-2 or TRBV6-3, with D perhaps TRBD2 (6 bases). This CDR3 region has 17 residues. V gave up 6 bases and J gave up 1 base, with 22 bases separating them. Germline V gene sequence: CDR1 MNHEY, CDR2 SVGEGT. The DNA of the CDR3 is TGTGCCAGCAGCTCCTCCCCCCTAGCGAGGCGGTCCTACGAGCAGTACTTC. It is translated as CASSSSPLARRSYEQYF.

This clone was picked up one time. The chain recombines TRBV30 with TRBJ2-5, with TRBD2 as a possible D gene (5 bases). V shed 1 base and J shed 2 bases, with 8 bases lying between them. The CDR3 is 13 residues long. CDR1 and CDR2 (germline): GTSNPN, SVGIG (reference sequence). CDR3 amino acids: CAWSGGDQETQYF. The CDR3 nucleotides read TGTGCCTGGAGTGGGGGAGATCAAGAGACCCAGTACTTC.

The rearrangement uses TRBV6-5 and TRBJ1-5; 8 positions match TRBD1. CDR3 length: 14 amino acids. J was trimmed by 2 bases and V by 6 bases; bases with no gene match: 3. Germline V gives CDR1 MNHEY, CDR2 SVGAGI. This chain's CDR3 is CASRDRVGNQPQHF. The CDR3 DNA is TGTGCCAGCAGGGACAGGGTGGGCAATCAGCCCCAGCATTTT.

This sequence joins TRBV5-1 and TRBJ2-7; 8 bases fit TRBD1. This CDR3 is built from 13 residues. The germline V gene has CDR1 SGHRS and CDR2 YFSETQ. With 0 bases clipped from V and 4 bases from J, the junction kept 0 bases outside the gene matches. The CDR3 sequence is CASSLGTGYEQYF. The CDR3 coding sequence is TGCGCCAGCAGCTTGGGGACAGGGTACGAGCAGTACTTC.

This clone was seen only a few times. The rearrangement links TRBV13 to TRBJ2-5; 9 nucleotides match TRBD2. The CDR3 loop spans 15 amino acids. With 1 base clipped from V and 5 bases from J, the junction kept 5 bases outside the gene matches. CDR1 and CDR2 (germline): PRHDT, FYEKMQ (reference sequence). The CDR3 bases are TGTGCCAGCAGCTTAGACCCCAGCGGGAGGGAGACCCAGTACTTC. This sequence encodes CASSLDPSGRETQYF.

This chain joins TRBV5-1 and TRBJ2-6, with a weak D call TRBD1 (6 bases). Germline V lookup: CDR1 SGHRS, CDR2 YFSETQ. Trimming pared 3 bases from V and 0 bases from J, leaving 16 bases between. The CDR3 runs to 18 residues. CDR3 sequence: CASSSTSPGASGANVLTF. CDR3 in DNA: TGCGCCAGCAGCTCCACGTCTCCAGGGGCCTCTGGGGCCAACGTCCTGACTTTC.

The rearrangement joins TRBV1 to TRBJ2-1; TRBD2, the table's D call, was not compared with the DNA. TRBV1 represents a pseudogene. This CDR3 contains 14 residues. As DNA, the CDR3 is TGCACCAGCAGCTGGCTAGCCTCGGCCAATGAGCAGTTCTTC. Translation gives CTSSWLASANEQFF.

The V gene is TRBV5-4, the J gene TRBJ2-5; possible D gene TRBD1, 7 bases. The CDR3 extends over 15 amino acids. Trimming stripped 3 bases from V and 3 bases from J, with 15 bases between. Germline loops: CDR1 SGHNT, CDR2 YYREEE (reference sequence). The CDR3 loop reads CASSWRGQREETQYF. For the CDR3, the DNA is TGTGCCAGCAGCTGGAGGGGACAGCGCGAAGAGACCCAGTACTTC.

The genes are TRBV2 and TRBJ2-2; D is uncertain. Trimming took off 4 bases at V and 0 bases at J, with 9 bases between the two ends. The CDR3 is 15 residues long. Germline CDR1 and CDR2: SNHLY and FYNNEI. The CDR3, as DNA: TGTGCCAGCAGTGGGGCTCCCGCGAACACCGGGGAGCTGTTTTTT. Translating it yields CASSGAPANTGELFF.

The chain links TRBV30 to TRBJ1-5; the match to TRBD1 covers 8 bases. V was pared by 3 bases and J by 8 bases, with 9 bases of the junction left unmatched. Germline V gene lookup returns CDR1 GTSNPN and CDR2 SVGIG (reference sequence). The CDR3 is 14 residues long. The CDR3 DNA reads as TGTGCCTGGAGCACTACAGGGGGAACAGAGCCCCAGCATTTT. The encoded protein is CAWSTTGGTEPQHF.

This chain connects TRBV2 to TRBJ2-7; a possible D gene is TRBD1 (6 bases). Germline V gene sequence: CDR1 SNHLY, CDR2 FYNNEI. The ends were cut back, 7 bases at V and 0 bases at J, with 13 bases in the middle. The CDR3 has 14 amino acids. CDR3 nucleotides: TGTGCCAGCAACCGACAGGCCTTCTCCTACGAGCAGTACTTC. Encoded protein: CASNRQAFSYEQYF.

The table lists this clone with a few counts. The J gene is TRBJ2-7, the V gene TRBV19; weak D call: TRBD1 (6 bases). The CDR3 spans 13 residues. In germline, CDR1 is LNHDA, CDR2 SQIVND (reference sequence). The ends were cut back, 4 bases at V and 3 bases at J, with 10 bases in the middle. Here the CDR3 DNA reads TGTGCCAGTAGTAACAGGGATCACTACGAGCAGTACTTC. Translated: CASSNRDHYEQYF.

The gene calls are TRBV5-1 and TRBJ1-1; 8 nucleotides match TRBD1. The CDR3 sequence is 16 residues long. The trim removed 0 bases at V and 4 bases at J, leaving 8 bases unmatched. Germline V CDR1 and CDR2: SGHRS, YFSETQ. CDR3 sequence (DNA): TGCGCCAGCAGCTTGGCAGCAGGGGGCGCGGTCACTGAAGCTTTCTTT. It translates to CASSLAAGGAVTEAFF.

The chain recombines TRBV7-3 with TRBJ2-1; 11 bases fit TRBD2. Germline CDR1 and CDR2: SGHTA and FQGTGA. The CDR3 consists of 17 residues. V shed 2 bases, J shed 2 bases, and the junction held 5 bases outside the gene matches. CDR3 protein: CASSLASGGPPYNEQFF. The CDR3 DNA reads as TGTGCCAGCAGCTTAGCTAGCGGGGGGCCTCCCTACAATGAGCAGTTCTTC.

This clone came up once. This chain connects TRBV6-2 or TRBV6-3 to TRBJ2-7; TRBD2 agrees at 12 bases. From germline, CDR1 is MNHEY and CDR2 SVGEGT. CDR3 length: 15 amino acids. J lost 2 bases, V lost 5 bases, and 4 bases had no gene match. CDR3 loop: CASSRTSGGTYEQYF. DNA of the CDR3: TGTGCCAGCAGTCGTACTAGCGGGGGGACCTACGAGCAGTACTTC.

The chain combines TRBV18 with TRBJ2-1, with 7 bases lining up with TRBD2. V lost 6 bases, J lost 0 bases, and 8 bases stayed unmatched. The length of the CDR3 is 16 residues. CDR1 is KGHSH and CDR2 is LQKENI in the germline V gene. This chain's CDR3 is CASSRLAGDSYNEQFF. The CDR3 DNA reads as TGTGCCAGCTCCCGATTGGCGGGGGACTCCTACAATGAGCAGTTCTTC.

This sequence joins TRBV19 and TRBJ1-6; D not certain. Trimming shortened V by 4 bases and J by 7 bases, and 17 bases separated the two germline ends. Germline CDR1 and CDR2: LNHDA and SQIVND (reference sequence). This CDR3 comprises 16 residues. The CDR3 here is CASSNSSPVGNSPLHF. Written as DNA, the CDR3 is TGTGCCAGTAGTAACAGCAGCCCGGTAGGAAATTCACCCCTCCACTTT.

Comment on this clone: At the DNA level, this CDR3 is encoded by other sequences in the same sample as well. V is TRBV24-1 and J is TRBJ2-1, with D possibly matching TRBD2 (6 bases). The length of the CDR3 is 16 residues. CDR1 and CDR2 from the germline V gene are KGHDR and SFDVKD. Trimming took off 4 bases at V and 0 bases at J, with 12 bases between the two ends. CDR3 residues: CATSDSSVSSYNEQFF. The CDR3 DNA sequence: TGTGCCACCAGTGACTCTAGCGTTAGCTCCTACAATGAGCAGTTCTTC.

The gene calls are TRBV7-9 and TRBJ2-3, with TRBD1 matching over 7 bases. The CDR3 length is 16 residues. The ends lost 5 bases at V and 2 bases at J; junction bases unmatched: 10. Germline CDR1 reads SEHNR; CDR2 reads FQNEAQ (reference sequence). CDR3 DNA sequence: TGTGCCAGCAGCCTGACAGGGAATCCCCCCACAGATACGCAGTATTTT. As protein: CASSLTGNPPTDTQYF.